This entry lists 8 T cell receptor beta chains sequenced from one sample in a study of patients and donors after allogeneic stem cell transplantation. MiXCR, run by TCRdb on the RT-PCR reads, gives a single entry per CDR3 protein. The repertoire has 900,000 to 1,000,000 distinct CDR3 sequences, roughly 18% of them found once; the top ten carry 5% to 7.5%. The specimen was blood, either unsorted or a sorted T cell fraction (not recorded which). These TCRs come from a human donor who was either an allogeneic HSCT recipient or a stem cell or donor lymphocyte infusion donor (not recorded which). It is not recorded whose cells these are; they may come from a transplant donor.

The chain joins TRBV20-1 to TRBJ2-5; 7 bases are a match to TRBD1. Losses at the gene ends were 3 bases for V and 4 bases for J; bases not matched to a gene: 11. This CDR3 comprises 15 residues. The germline V gene has CDR1 DFQATT and CDR2 SNEGSKA (reference sequence). In DNA form, the CDR3 reads TGCAGTGCTAGGGCTGACAGGGTGCTTCGAGAGACCCAGTACTTC. Translation gives CSARADRVLRETQYF.

The CDR3 DNA follows: TGCAGCGTTGGCCAGGTAGTGAACACCGGGGAGCTGTTTTTT. Protein sequence: CSVGQVVNTGELFF. The chain uses TRBV29-1 and TRBJ2-2; no reliable D call. The germline gives CDR1 SQVTM, CDR2 ANQGSEA. The CDR3 consists of 14 residues. Trimming stripped 4 bases from V and 1 base from J, with 10 bases between.

This rearrangement joins TRBV25-1 to TRBJ2-7; either TRBD1 or TRBD2 may supply D (5 bases each). The CDR3 is 13 residues long. Trimming shortened V by 5 bases and J by 6 bases, and 14 bases separated the two germline ends. Germline V lookup: CDR1 MGHDK, CDR2 SYGVNS. CDR3 in DNA: TGTGCCAGCAGTCACCGGGGACGGGGCGAGCAGTACTTC. Its protein is CASSHRGRGEQYF.

Comment on this clonotype: This may arise from a read error, as a much more abundant clone is one base away. The gene calls are TRBV2 and TRBJ2-3; D unresolved. Germline V gives CDR1 SNHLY, CDR2 FYNNEI. The CDR3 contains 11 residues. The V gene lost 6 bases and the J gene lost 3 bases, with 4 bases spanning the gap. The CDR3 sequence: CASRKTDTQYF. CDR3 DNA: TGTGCCAGCAGAAAAACAGATACGCAGTATTTT. Complete variable domain (other parts from reference TRBV2 and TRBJ2-3): EPEVTQTPSHQVTQMGQEVILRCVPISNHLYFYWYRQILGQKVEFLVSFYNNEISEKSEIFDDQFSVERPDGSNFTLKIRSTKLEDSAMYFCASRKTDTQYFGPGTRLTVL.

This clonotype has only a few counts. The chain uses TRBV10-3 and TRBJ1-6; possibly TRBD1 for D (5 bases). Germline V lookup: CDR1 ENHRY, CDR2 SYGVKD. The ends were cut back, 3 bases at V and 2 bases at J, with 8 bases in the middle. This CDR3 comprises 15 residues. CDR3 DNA sequence: TGTGCCATCAGTGACAGGGCGGCCTATAATTCACCCCTCCACTTT. Protein product: CAISDRAAYNSPLHF.

This clonotype was observed a few times. In DNA, the CDR3 is TGTGCCAGCAGCGTAGCTACTACTGGGACCACTGAAGCTTTCTTT. This sequence encodes CASSVATTGTTEAFF. The chain uses TRBV9 and TRBJ1-1; weak D call: TRBD1 (5 bases). The germline V gene encodes CDR1 SGDLS and CDR2 YYNGEE. CDR3 length: 15 amino acids. V was clipped by 0 bases and J by 4 bases, with 13 bases between them.

The chain carries TRBV7-2 and TRBJ2-7; D unresolved. CDR1 and CDR2 (germline): SGHTA, FQGNSA. The CDR3 totals 13 residues. V lost 5 bases and J 5 bases, leaving 13 bases between the germline ends. The CDR3 DNA follows: TGTGCCAGCAGCGCCCCACCGGTGCACGAGCAGTACTTC. Its protein product is CASSAPPVHEQYF.

The chain employs TRBV11-1 and TRBJ2-5, with 7 bases matching TRBD1. Trimming cost V 6 bases and J 3 bases; bases outside gene matches: 13. From germline, CDR1 is SGHAT and CDR2 FQDESV (reference sequence). The CDR3 consists of 16 residues. This CDR3 reads CASSRVTGSPKETQYF. The CDR3, as DNA: TGTGCCAGCAGTAGGGTGACAGGGTCCCCAAAAGAGACCCAGTACTTC. Looking up the rest from reference TRBV11-1 and TRBJ2-5 gives the full variable domain: EAEVAQSPRYKITEKSQAVAFWCDPISGHATLYWYRQILGQGPELLVQFQDESVVDDSQLPKDRFSAERLKGVDSTLKIQPAELGDSAMYLCASSRVTGSPKETQYFGPGTRLLVL.